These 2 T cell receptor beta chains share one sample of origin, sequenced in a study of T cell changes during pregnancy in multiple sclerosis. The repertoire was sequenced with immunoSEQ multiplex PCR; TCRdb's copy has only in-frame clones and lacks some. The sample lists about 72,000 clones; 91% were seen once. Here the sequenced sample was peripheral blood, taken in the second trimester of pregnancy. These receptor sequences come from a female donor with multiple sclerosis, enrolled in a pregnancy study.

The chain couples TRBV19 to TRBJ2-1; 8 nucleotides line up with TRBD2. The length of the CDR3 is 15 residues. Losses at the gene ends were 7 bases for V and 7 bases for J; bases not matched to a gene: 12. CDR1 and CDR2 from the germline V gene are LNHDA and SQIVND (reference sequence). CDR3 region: CASKREGLDRNEQFF. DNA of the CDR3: TGTGCCAGTAAAAGGGAGGGACTAGACCGGAATGAGCAGTTCTTC.

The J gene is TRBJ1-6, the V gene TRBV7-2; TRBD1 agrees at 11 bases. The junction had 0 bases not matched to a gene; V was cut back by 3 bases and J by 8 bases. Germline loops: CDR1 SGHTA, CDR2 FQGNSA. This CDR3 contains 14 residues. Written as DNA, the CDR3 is TGTGCCAGCAGCTTGGGACAGGGGGATTCACCCCTCCACTTT. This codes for CASSLGQGDSPLHF.